Reported below is one TCR beta chain. No antigen is known for it. The template, roughly 0.45 ug total RNA, yielded TCR beta cDNA made with a constant-region primer. Researchers made the TCR beta libraries by running three nested multiplex PCR rounds with slightly modified ARM-PCR. Two initial PCR rounds of about 11 cycles each paired TRBV1-TRBV30 forward primers with a C-beta reverse primer. TCRdb independently ran MiXCR on the multiplex PCR reads; one entry per CDR3 protein. Of about 350,000 distinct CDR3 sequences in the sample, less than 70% were seen once. The data were obtained in a study of tumor-infiltrating lymphocytes in primary liver carcinoma. Study details: Donors underwent surgery for histopathologically diagnosed primary liver carcinoma. General study points: Tumor-adjacent and tumor-blood pairs showed less overlap than tumor region pairs. The top-250-clone fraction was significantly higher in tumors than in blood (p = 0.039).

In addition to blood RNA drawn from unsorted whole blood, germline DNA was extracted. The length of the CDR3 is 14 residues. V dropped 4 bases and J dropped 6 bases, with 14 bases sitting between them. Looked up from germline, CDR1 is SGHDT and CDR2 is YYEEEE. This TCR was recovered from a man between 40 and 49 years old with primary liver carcinoma and hepatitis B virus infection. The sample consisted of peripheral blood. V is TRBV5-6 and J is TRBJ2-1; unclear D gene. CDR3 region: CASSPVGRTNEQFF. DNA of the CDR3: TGTGCCAGCAGCCCGGTCGGTCGGACCAATGAGCAGTTCTTC.